This T cell receptor (beta chain) originates from a study of Ad26.COV2.S vaccination and SARS-CoV-2 variants. This clone has more than one count but fewer than ten. Data came from immunoSEQ multiplex PCR; TCRdb stores just in-frame clones and leaves some out. Of a few hundred thousand clones in the sample, about 83% were seen once. Specified treatment: over 15 received Ad26.COV2.S at low or high dose, single or two shots; about 5 received placebo; per-sample allocation not given. The study sampled participants on day 63 after the first vaccine or placebo injection. J gave up 6 bases and V 4 bases, and 4 bases lay outside the gene matches. This CDR3 spans 16 amino acids. In germline, CDR1 is MNHEY, CDR2 SVGAGI.

This TCR was sampled from a person between 18 and 65 years old who received the Ad26.COV2.S COVID-19 vaccine or a placebo. The chain uses TRBV6-5 and TRBJ1-6; 12 positions match TRBD1. Sequencing was performed on peripheral blood, taken in a trial of Ad26.COV2.S vaccine versus placebo. The CDR3 loop reads CASSWGTGGINSPLHF. In nucleotides, the CDR3 is TGTGCCAGCAGTTGGGGGACAGGGGGCATTAATTCACCCCTCCACTTT.